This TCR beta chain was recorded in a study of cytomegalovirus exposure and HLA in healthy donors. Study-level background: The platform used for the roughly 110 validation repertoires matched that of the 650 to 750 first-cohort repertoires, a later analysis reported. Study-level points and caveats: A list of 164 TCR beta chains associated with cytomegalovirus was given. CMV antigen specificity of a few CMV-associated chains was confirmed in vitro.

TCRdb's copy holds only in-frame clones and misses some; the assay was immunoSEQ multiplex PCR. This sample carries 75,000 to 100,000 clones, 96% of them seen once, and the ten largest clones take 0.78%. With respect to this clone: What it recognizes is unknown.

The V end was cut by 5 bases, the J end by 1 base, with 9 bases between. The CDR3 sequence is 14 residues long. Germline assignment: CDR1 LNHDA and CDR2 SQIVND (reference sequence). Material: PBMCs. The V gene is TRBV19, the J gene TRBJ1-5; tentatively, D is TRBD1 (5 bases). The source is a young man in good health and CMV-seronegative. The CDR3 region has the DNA TGTGCCAGTAGTCCCGGGGGGAGCAATCAGCCCCAGCATTTT. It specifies CASSPGGSNQPQHF.